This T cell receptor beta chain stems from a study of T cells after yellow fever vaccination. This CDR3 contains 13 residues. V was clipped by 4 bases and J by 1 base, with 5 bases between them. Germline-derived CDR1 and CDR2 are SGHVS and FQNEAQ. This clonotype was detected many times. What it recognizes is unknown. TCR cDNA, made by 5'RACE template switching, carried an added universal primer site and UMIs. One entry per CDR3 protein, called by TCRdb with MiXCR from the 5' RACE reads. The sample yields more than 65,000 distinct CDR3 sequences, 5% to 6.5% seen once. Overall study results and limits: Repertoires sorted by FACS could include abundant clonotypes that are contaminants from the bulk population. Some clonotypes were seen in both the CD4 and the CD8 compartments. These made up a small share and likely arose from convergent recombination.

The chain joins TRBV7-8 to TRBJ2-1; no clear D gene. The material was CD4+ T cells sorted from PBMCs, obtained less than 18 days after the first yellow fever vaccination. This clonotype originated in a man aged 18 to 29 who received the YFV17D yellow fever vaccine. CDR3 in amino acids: CASSSVSYNEQFF. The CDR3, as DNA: TGTGCCAGCAGCTCGGTATCCTACAATGAGCAGTTCTTC.